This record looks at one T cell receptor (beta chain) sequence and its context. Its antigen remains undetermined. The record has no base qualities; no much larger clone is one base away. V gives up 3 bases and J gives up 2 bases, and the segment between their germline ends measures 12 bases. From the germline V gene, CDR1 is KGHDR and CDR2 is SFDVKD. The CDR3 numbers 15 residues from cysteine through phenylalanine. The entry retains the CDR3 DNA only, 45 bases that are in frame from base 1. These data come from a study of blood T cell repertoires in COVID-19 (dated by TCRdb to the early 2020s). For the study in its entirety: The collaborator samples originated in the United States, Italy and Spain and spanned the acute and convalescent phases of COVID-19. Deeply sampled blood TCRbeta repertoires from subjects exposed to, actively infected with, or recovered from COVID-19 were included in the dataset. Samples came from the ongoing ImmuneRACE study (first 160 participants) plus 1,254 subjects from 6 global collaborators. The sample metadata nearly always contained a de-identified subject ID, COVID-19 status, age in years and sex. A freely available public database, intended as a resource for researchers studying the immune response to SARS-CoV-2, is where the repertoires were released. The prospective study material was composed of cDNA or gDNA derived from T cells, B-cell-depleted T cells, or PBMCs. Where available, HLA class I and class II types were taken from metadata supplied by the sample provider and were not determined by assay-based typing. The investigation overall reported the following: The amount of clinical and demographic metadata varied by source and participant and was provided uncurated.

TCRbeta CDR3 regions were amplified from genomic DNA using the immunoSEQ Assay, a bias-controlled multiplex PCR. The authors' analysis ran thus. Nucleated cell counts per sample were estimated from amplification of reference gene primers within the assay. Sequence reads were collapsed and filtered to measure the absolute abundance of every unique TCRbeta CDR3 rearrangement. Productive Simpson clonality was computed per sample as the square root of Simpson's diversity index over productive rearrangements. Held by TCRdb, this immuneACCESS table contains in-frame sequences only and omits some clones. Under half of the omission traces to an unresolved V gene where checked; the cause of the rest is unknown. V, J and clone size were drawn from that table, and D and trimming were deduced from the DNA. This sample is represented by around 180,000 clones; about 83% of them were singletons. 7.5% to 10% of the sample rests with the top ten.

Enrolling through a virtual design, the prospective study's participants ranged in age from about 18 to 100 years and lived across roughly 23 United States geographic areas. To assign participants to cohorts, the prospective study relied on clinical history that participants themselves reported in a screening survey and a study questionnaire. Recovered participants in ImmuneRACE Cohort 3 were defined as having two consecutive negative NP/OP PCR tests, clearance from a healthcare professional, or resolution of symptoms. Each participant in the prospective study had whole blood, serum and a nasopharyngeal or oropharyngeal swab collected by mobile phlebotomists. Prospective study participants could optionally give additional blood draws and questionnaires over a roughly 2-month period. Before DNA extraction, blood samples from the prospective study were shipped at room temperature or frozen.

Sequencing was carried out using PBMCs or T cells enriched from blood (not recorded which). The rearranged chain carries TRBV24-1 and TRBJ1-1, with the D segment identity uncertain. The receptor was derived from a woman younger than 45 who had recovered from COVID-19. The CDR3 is CATSDPNAGNTEAFF. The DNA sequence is TGTGCCACCAGTGATCCTAACGCGGGTAACACTGAAGCTTTCTTT.